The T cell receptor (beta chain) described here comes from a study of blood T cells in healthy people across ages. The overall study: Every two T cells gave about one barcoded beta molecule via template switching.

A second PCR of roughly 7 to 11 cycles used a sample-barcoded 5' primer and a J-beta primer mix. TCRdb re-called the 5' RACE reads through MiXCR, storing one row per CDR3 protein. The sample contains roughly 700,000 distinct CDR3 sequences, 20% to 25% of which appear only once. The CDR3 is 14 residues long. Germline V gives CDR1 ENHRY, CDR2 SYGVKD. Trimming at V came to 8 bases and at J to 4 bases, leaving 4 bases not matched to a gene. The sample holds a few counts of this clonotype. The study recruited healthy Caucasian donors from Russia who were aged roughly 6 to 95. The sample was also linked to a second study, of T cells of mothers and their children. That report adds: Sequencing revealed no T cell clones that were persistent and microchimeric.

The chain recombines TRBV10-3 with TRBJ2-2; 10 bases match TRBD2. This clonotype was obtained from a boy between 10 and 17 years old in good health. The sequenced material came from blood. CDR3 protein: CAIGLAGVTGELFF. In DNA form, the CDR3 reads TGTGCCATCGGCCTAGCGGGAGTCACCGGGGAGCTGTTTTTT.